This T cell receptor beta chain was observed in a study of cytomegalovirus exposure and HLA in healthy donors. CDR3 length equals 14 residues. Germline lookup yields CDR1 LNHDA and CDR2 SQIVND (reference sequence). Trimming took 9 bases from V and 2 from J; bases not matched to a gene: 7. Whereas donors were nominally healthy upon sampling, unrecorded immune exposures were probable. PCR used 60 Vbeta primers and 13 Jbeta primers. Assay used: immunoSEQ multiplex PCR; TCRdb lists only in-frame clones, some missing. The sample has fewer than 130,000 clones, and its top ten clones hold 0.59%. The rearrangement links TRBV19 to TRBJ1-2; 9 bases agree with TRBD1. This receptor was identified in a middle-aged man in good health and CMV-seronegative. The source material was PBMCs. The CDR3 coding sequence is TGTGCCAGCGTGGGGACAGGGATCAACTATGGCTACACCTTC. Its translation is CASVGTGINYGYTF.